This T cell receptor (beta chain) is drawn from a study of CD8 T cells in ankylosing spondylitis. TCRdb re-called the 5' RACE reads with MiXCR, one entry per CDR3 protein. The table lists around 480,000 distinct CDR3 sequences, roughly a sixth of them singletons. Study-level points and caveats: For ankylosing spondylitis blood, a TCR beta motif of 7 or 8 highly homologous variants appeared characteristic.

Trimming removed 4 bases at V and 2 bases at J, with 21 bases between. The CDR3 spans 17 residues. CDR1 is LGHDT, CDR2 YNNKEL, per germline (reference sequence). For this clonotype: Its target is unknown.

The chain links TRBV3-1 to TRBJ2-7; perhaps TRBD2 as D (6 bases). This receptor was obtained from a male donor with ankylosing spondylitis. The sample comprised blood, either unsorted or a sorted T cell fraction (not recorded which). The CDR3 bases are TGTGCCAGCAGCCCATATCTTGCGGGGCGGTTTACCTACGAGCAGTACTTC. Translated: CASSPYLAGRFTYEQYF.